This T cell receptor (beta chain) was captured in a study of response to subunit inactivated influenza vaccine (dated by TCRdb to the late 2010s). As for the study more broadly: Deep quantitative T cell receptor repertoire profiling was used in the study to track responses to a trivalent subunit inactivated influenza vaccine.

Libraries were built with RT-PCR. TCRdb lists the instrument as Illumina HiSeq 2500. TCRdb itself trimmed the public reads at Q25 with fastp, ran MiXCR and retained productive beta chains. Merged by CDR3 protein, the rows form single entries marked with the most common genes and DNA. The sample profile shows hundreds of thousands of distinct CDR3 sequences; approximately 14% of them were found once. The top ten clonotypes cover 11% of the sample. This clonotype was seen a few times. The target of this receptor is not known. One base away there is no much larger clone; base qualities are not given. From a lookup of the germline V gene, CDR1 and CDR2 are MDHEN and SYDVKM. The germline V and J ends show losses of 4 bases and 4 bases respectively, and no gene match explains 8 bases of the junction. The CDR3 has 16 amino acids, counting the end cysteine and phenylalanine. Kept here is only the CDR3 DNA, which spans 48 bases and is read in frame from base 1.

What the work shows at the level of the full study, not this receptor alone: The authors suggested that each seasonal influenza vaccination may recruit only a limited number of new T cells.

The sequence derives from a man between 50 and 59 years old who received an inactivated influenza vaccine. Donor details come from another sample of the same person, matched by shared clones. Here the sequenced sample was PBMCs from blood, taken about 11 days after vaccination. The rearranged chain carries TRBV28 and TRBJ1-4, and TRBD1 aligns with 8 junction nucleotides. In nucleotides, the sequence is TGTGCCAGCAGTTACCGGCCAGGGGGCCATAATGAAAAACTGTTTTTT. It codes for CASSYRPGGHNEKLFF.